The entry below describes one TCR beta chain. Its target is unknown. One entry per CDR3 protein, called by TCRdb with MiXCR from the multiplex PCR reads. There are 200,000 or so distinct CDR3 sequences in the sample; 31% occur only once, and over 4% lies in the top ten. The sample belongs to a study of breast tumors, draining lymph nodes, adjacent tissues. Study-wide findings and caveats: Tumor T cell lymph node origin was a supported hypothesis, not proven. Data fit most tumor T cells coming from lymph node, expanding in tumor.

Axillary draining lymph nodes of breast cancer patients supplied the node samples. Sequencing input: axillary lymph node tissue. This TCR derives from a female donor with breast cancer. Some clones in this sample may be carry-over from other donors' samples.

In DNA, the CDR3 is TGTGCCAGCAGCCAAGATCTAACGACCAATCAGCCCCAGCATTTT. Protein: CASSQDLTTNQPQHF. The V call is TRBV3-1, the J call TRBJ1-5; unclear D gene. Trimming took off 0 bases at V and 3 bases at J, with 9 bases between the two ends. Germline lookup yields CDR1 LGHDT and CDR2 YNNKEL (reference sequence). The CDR3 consists of 15 residues.